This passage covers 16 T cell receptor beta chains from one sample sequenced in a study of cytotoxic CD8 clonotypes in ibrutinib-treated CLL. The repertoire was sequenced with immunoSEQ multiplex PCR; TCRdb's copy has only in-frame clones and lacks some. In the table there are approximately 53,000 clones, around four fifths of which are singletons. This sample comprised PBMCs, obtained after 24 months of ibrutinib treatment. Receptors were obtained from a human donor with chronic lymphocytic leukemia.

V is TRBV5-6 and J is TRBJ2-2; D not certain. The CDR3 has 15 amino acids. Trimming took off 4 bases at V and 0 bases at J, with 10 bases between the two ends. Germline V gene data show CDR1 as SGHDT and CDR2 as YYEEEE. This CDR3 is CASSRRPANTGELFF. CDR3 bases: TGTGCCAGCAGCAGGCGGCCCGCGAACACCGGGGAGCTGTTTTTT.

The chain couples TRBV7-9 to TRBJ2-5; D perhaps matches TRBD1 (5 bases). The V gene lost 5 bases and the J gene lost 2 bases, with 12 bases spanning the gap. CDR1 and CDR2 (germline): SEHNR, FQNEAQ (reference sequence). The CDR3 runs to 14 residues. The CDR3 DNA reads TGTGCCAGCAGCCTGCGACAGACTCAAGAGACCCAGTACTTC. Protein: CASSLRQTQETQYF.

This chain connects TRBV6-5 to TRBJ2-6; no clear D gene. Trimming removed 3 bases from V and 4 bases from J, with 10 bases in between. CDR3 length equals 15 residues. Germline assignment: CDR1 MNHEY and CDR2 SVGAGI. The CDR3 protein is CASSYNSRGANVLTF. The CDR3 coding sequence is TGTGCCAGCAGTTATAACTCCCGAGGGGCCAACGTCCTGACTTTC.

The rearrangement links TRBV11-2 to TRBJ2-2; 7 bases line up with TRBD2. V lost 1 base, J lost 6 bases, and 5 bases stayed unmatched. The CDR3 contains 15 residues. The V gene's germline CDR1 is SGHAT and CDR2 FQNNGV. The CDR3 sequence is CASSLAAGVAGELFF. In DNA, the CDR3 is TGTGCCAGCAGCTTAGCCGCGGGAGTAGCCGGGGAGCTGTTTTTT.

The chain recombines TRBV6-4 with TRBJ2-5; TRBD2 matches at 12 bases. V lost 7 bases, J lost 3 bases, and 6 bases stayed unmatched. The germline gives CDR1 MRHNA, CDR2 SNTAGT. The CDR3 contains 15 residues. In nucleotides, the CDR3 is TGTGCCAGCATTGGGCTAGCGGGAGGGAAAGAGACCCAGTACTTC. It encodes CASIGLAGGKETQYF.

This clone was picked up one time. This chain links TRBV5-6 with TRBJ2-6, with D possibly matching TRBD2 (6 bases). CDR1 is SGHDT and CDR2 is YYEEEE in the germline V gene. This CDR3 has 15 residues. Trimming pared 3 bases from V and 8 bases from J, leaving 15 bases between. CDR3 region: CASSSWGVGTNVLTF. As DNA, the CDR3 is TGTGCCAGCAGCTCGTGGGGGGTGGGGACCAACGTCCTGACTTTC.

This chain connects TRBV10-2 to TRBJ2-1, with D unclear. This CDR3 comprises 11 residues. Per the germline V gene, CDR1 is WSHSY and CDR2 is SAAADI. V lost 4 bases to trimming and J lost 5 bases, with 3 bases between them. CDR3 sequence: CASSVDNEQFF. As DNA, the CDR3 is TGCGCCAGCAGTGTCGACAATGAGCAGTTCTTC.

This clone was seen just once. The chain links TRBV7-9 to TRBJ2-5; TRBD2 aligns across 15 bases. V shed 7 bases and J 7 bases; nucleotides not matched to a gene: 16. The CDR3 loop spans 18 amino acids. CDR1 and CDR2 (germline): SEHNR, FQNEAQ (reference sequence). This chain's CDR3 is CASNSPGLAGGTPGTQYF. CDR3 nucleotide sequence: TGTGCCAGCAACTCACCGGGACTAGCGGGAGGCACCCCCGGGACCCAGTACTTC.

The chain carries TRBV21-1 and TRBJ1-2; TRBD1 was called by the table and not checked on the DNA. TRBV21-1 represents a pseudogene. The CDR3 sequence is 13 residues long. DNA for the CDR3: TGTGCTGGCAGGACAGGGGAAAACTATGGCTACACCTTC. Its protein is CAGRTGENYGYTF.

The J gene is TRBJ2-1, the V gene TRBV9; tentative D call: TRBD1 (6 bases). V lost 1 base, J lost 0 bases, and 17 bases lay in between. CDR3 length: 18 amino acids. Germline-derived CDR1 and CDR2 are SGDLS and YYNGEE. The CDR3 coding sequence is TGTGCCAGCAGCGTAAGTTGGAACAGGGTCCCCTCCTACAATGAGCAGTTCTTC. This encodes CASSVSWNRVPSYNEQFF.

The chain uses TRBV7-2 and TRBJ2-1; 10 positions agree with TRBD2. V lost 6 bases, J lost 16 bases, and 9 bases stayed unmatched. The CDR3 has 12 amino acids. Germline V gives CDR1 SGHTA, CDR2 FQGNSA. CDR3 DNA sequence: TGTGCCAGCAGTACACTAGCGGGAAGTACATTCTTC. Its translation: CASSTLAGSTFF.

CDR3 nucleotide sequence: TGTGCTAGTGGTTTGCCACGGGACCCTTCCTCGGAAGATGAGCAGTTCTTC. Protein sequence: CASGLPRDPSSEDEQFF. The rearrangement uses TRBV12-5 and TRBJ2-1; D could derive from TRBD1 or TRBD2 (5 bases each). CDR1 is LGHNT, CDR2 FRNRAP, per germline. This CDR3 has 17 amino acids. Trimming cost V 2 bases and J 8 bases, with 22 bases left between them.

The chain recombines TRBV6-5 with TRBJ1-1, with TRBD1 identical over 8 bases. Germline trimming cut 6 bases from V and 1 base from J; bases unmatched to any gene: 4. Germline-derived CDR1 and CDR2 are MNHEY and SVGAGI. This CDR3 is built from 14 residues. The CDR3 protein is CASSPGGWNTEAFF. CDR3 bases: TGTGCCAGCAGCCCAGGGGGCTGGAACACTGAAGCTTTCTTT.

CDR3 in amino acids: CAWSRTGVNEKLFF. In DNA, the CDR3 is TGTGCCTGGAGCCGGACAGGGGTTAATGAAAAACTGTTTTTT. J is TRBJ1-4 and V is TRBV30; 9 nucleotides agree with TRBD1. Unmatched junction bases numbered 3, after V lost 3 bases and J lost 4 bases. Germline values: CDR1 GTSNPN, CDR2 SVGIG (reference sequence). This CDR3 region has 14 residues.

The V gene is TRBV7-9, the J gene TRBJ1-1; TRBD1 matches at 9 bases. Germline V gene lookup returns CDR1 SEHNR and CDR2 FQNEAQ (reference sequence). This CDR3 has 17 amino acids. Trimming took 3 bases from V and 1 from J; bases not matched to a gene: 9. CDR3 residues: CASSFGTGSRWNTEAFF. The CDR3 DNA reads TGTGCCAGCAGCTTTGGGACAGGGAGTCGTTGGAACACTGAAGCTTTCTTT.

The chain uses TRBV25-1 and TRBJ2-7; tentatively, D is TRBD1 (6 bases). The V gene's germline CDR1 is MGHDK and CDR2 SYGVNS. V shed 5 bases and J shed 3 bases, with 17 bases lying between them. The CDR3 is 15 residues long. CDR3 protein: CASSSQGQVSYEQYF. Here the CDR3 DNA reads TGTGCCAGCAGTTCTCAGGGGCAGGTCAGCTACGAGCAGTACTTC.